The T cell receptor (beta chain) under discussion was sequenced for a study of Ad26.COV2.S vaccination and SARS-CoV-2 variants. Turning to the study itself: Intramuscular Ad26.COV2.S doses were given once or twice, 56 days apart.

This CDR3 has 18 amino acids. Measured with immunoSEQ multiplex PCR; TCRdb has only the in-frame clones, and not every one. This table holds about 330,000 clones, 75% to 90% found once. Treatment denoted: some 20 received Ad26.COV2.S at low or high dose, single or two shots; roughly 5 received placebo; per-sample allocation not given. Specimen acquisition occurred on day 63 following the initial vaccine or placebo injection. Cohort 1b enrolled adults aged 18-55 years in Boston. Vaccination employed an Ad26 vector expressing the Wuhan-strain SARS-CoV-2 spike. This sample comprised peripheral blood, obtained in a trial of Ad26.COV2.S vaccine versus placebo. This clonotype originated in a person aged 18-65 years who received the Ad26.COV2.S COVID-19 vaccine or a placebo. This chain connects TRBV1 to TRBJ2-7. TRBV1 is given as a pseudogene. CDR3 sequence: CTSSQVKGREHDTYEQYF. CDR3 sequence (DNA): TGCACCAGCAGCCAAGTAAAGGGACGGGAACATGACACTTACGAGCAGTACTTC.